This T cell receptor (beta chain) was identified during a study of identical twins. Whole-study findings and limits: Reduced insertions were recorded for abundant cord blood beta clonotypes, with no such pattern in memory repertoires.

A universal primer site was created by template switching, with the cDNA bearing unique molecular identifiers. Via MiXCR, TCRdb re-called the 5' RACE reads, giving one row per CDR3 protein. Among 450,000 or so distinct CDR3 sequences, approximately 15% were seen once, and the ten largest hold about 0.52%. The CDR3 loop spans 14 amino acids. CDR1 and CDR2 (germline): KGHSH, LQKENI. Trimming removed 6 bases at V and 4 bases at J, with 10 bases between. As to this clonotype: Its antigen remains unknown.

Each donor was a healthy Caucasian. These same data were also listed under a study on yellow fever vaccine responses in identical twins.

The origin of this receptor is a woman between 18 and 29 years old in good health. The V and J genes are TRBV18 and TRBJ1-6, with D possibly being TRBD1 (5 bases). The sample comprised CD4+ T cells sorted from blood. CDR3 in DNA: TGTGCCAGCTCTGGGGGATTTTATAATTCACCCCTCCACTTT. Its translation: CASSGGFYNSPLHF.